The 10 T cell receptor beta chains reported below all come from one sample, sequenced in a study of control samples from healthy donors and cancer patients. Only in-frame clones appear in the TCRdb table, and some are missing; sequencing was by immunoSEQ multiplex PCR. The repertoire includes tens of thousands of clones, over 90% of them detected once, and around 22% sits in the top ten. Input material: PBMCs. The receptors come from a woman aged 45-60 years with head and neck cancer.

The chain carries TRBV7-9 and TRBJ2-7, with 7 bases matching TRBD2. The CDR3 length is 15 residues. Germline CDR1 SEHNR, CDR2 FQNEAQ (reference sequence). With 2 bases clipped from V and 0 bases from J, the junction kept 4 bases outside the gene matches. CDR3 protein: CASSLSGTHSYEQYF. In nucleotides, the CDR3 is TGTGCCAGCAGCTTAAGCGGGACTCACTCCTACGAGCAGTACTTC. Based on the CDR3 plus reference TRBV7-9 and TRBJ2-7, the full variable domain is DTGVSQNPRHKITKRGQNVTFRCDPISEHNRLYWYRQTLGQGPEFLTYFQNEAQLEKSRLLSDRFSAERPKGSFSTLEIQRTEQGDSAMYLCASSLSGTHSYEQYFGPGTRLTVT.

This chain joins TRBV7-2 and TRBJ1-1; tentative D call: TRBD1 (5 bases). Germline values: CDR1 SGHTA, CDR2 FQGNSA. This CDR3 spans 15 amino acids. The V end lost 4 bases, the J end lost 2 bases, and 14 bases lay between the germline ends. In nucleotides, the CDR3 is TGTGCCAGCAGCTCAAATGGGGGGAGTAACACTGAAGCTTTCTTT. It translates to CASSSNGGSNTEAFF.

In DNA form, the CDR3 reads TGCGCCAGCAGTAGACTTCCTGGGGCCAACGTCCTGACTTTC. Protein: CASSRLPGANVLTF. The genes are TRBV23-1 and TRBJ2-6, with D hard to call. TRBV23-1 is an ORF; its function is uncertain. This CDR3 has 14 residues. Trimming removed 5 bases at V and 2 bases at J, with 7 bases between.

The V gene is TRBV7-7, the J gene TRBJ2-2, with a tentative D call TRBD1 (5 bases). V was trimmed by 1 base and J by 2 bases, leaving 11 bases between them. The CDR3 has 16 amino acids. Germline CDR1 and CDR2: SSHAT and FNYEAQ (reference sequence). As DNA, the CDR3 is TGTGCCAGCAGCTTAGTGGGGCAGGGAAACACCGGGGAGCTGTTTTTT. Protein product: CASSLVGQGNTGELFF. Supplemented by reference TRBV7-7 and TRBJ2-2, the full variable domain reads GAGVSQSPRYKVTKRGQDVTLRCDPISSHATLYWYQQALGQGPEFLTYFNYEAQPDKSGLPSDRFSAERPEGSISTLTIQRTEQRDSAMYRCASSLVGQGNTGELFFGEGSRLTVL.

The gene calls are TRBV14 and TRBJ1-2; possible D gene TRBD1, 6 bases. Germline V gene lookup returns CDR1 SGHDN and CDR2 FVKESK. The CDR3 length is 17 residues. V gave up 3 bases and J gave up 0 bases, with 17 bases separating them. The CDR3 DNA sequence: TGTGCCAGCAGCCAGGGGCCAGGACAGCCGTCTAACTATGGCTACACCTTC. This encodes CASSQGPGQPSNYGYTF. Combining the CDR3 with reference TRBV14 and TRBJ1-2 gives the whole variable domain EAGVTQFPSHSVIEKGQTVTLRCDPISGHDNLYWYRRVMGKEIKFLLHFVKESKQDESGMPNNRFLAERTGGTYSTLKVQPAELEDSGVYFCASSQGPGQPSNYGYTFGSGTRLTVV.

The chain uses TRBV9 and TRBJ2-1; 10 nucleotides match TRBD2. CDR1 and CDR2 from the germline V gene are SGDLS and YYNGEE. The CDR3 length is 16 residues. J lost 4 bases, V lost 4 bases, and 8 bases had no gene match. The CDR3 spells CASSLLSGGLYNEQFF. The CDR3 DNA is TGTGCCAGCAGCCTTCTTAGCGGGGGGTTATACAATGAGCAGTTCTTC.

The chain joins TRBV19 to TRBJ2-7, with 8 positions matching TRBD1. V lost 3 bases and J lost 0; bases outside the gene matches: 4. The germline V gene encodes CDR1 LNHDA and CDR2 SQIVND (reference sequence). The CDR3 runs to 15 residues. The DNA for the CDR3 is TGTGCCAGTAGTATTCAGGGGGCTAGCTCCTACGAGCAGTACTTC. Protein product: CASSIQGASSYEQYF.

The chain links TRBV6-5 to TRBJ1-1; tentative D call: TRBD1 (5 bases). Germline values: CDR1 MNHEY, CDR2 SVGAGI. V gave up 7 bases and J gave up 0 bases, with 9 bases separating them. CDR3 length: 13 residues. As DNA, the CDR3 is TGTGCCAGCAAGTGGGGGGTGAACACTGAAGCTTTCTTT. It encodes CASKWGVNTEAFF.

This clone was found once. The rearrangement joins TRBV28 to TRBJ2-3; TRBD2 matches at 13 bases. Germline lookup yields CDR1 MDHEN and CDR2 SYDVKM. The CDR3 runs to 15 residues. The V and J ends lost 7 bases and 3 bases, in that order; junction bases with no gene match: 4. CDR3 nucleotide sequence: TGTGCCAGCAACTTACTAGCGGGGGGGACAGATACGCAGTATTTT. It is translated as CASNLLAGGTDTQYF.

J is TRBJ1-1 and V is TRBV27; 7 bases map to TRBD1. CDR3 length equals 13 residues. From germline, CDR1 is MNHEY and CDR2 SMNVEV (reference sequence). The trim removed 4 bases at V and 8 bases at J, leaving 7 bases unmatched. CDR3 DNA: TGTGCCAGCAGTTCCAACAGGGGCTTGGAAGCTTTCTTT. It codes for CASSSNRGLEAFF.